This entry features one TCR beta chain sequence. Its antigen is currently unknown. Germline is not matched at one junction end, which may reflect a read error. The sample originates from a study of radiotherapy plus CTLA-4 blockade in lung cancer. General study results and limits: Clones of tumor-derived TCRs expanded in blood after radiotherapy plus ipilimumab.

Assay used: immunoSEQ multiplex PCR; TCRdb lists only in-frame clones, some missing. This sample has 100,000 to 150,000 clones; nearly 80% occur once, and the top ten carry approximately 5.2%. Germline CDR1 and CDR2: SEHNR and FQNEAQ (reference sequence). This CDR3 has 15 amino acids. The TCR sequence derives from a human donor with non-small cell lung cancer who had a partial response to radiotherapy plus ipilimumab. The V gene is TRBV7-9, the J gene TRBJ1-2, with D possibly being TRBD1 (5 bases). This specimen was peripheral blood, taken from a patient treated with radiotherapy plus ipilimumab. Here the CDR3 reads CASSLAGSGNYGYTF. CDR3 nucleotide sequence: TGTGCCAGCAGCTTAGCGGGGTCAGGGAACTACGGCTACACCTTC.